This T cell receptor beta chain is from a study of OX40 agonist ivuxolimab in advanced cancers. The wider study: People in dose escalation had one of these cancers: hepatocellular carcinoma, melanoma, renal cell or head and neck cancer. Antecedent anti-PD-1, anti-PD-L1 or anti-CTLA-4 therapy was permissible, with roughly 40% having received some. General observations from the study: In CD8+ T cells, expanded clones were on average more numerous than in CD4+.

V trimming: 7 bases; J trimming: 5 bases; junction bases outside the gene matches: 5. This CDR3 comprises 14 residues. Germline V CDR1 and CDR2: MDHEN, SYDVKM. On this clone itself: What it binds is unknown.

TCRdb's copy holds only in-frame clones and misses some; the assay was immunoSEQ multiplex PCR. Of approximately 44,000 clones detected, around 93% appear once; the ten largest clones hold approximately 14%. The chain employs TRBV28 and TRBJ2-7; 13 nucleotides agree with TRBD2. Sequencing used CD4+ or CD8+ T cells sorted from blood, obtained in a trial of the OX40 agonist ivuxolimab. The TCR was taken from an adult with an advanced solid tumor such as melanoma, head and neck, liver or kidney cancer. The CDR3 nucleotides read TGTGCCAGCATCAGACTAGCGGGAGGTAACGAGCAGTACTTC. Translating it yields CASIRLAGGNEQYF. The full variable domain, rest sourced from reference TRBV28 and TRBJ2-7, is DVKVTQSSRYLVKRTGEKVFLECVQDMDHENMFWYRQDPGLGLRLIYFSYDVKMKEKGDIPEGYSVSREKKERFSLILESASTNQTSMYLCASIRLAGGNEQYFGPGTRLTVT.